The 2 T cell receptor beta chains below come from one sample, sequenced in a study of CD8 T cells in ankylosing spondylitis. TCRdb used MiXCR to reprocess the 5' RACE reads, holding one entry per CDR3 protein. This table has about 340,000 distinct CDR3 sequences, about 14% appearing once. Sequencing was performed on blood, either unsorted or a sorted T cell fraction (not recorded which). The receptor source for this set is a male donor with ankylosing spondylitis or in good health (not recorded which).

This clonotype has only a few counts. This chain joins TRBV12-3 or TRBV12-4 and TRBJ2-1; TRBD2 agrees at 7 bases. V was pared by 5 bases and J by 0 bases, with 4 bases of the junction left unmatched. CDR3 size: 15 residues. The CDR3 here is CASSRTRSSYNEQFF. CDR3 sequence (DNA): TGTGCCAGCAGTCGGACTAGAAGCTCCTACAATGAGCAGTTCTTC.

This clonotype came up a few times. This sequence joins TRBV5-6 and TRBJ2-7; the D gene is possibly TRBD2 (5 bases). Germline loops: CDR1 SGHDT, CDR2 YYEEEE. Trimming removed 4 bases from V and 7 bases from J, with 15 bases in between. The CDR3 has 13 amino acids. The CDR3 DNA reads TGTGCCAGCAGCGATATGCCCCAGCGGGAGCAGTACTTC. This encodes CASSDMPQREQYF.